The 5 T cell receptor beta chains below all came from one sample that was sequenced in a study of spatial heterogeneity in lung cancer. Findings and caveats of the study: Expanded alpha and beta TCR counts within tumors tracked tumor mutation counts.

Time point specified: sample taken at primary tumor resection. Via MiXCR, TCRdb re-called the 5' RACE reads, giving one row per CDR3 protein. The sample consists of 4,000 to 5,500 distinct CDR3 sequences, 8.4% of them appearing once. These receptors have no identified antigens. The sample in question was lung tumor tissue, obtained at surgery. All receptors derive from a female donor with early-stage non-small cell lung cancer.

Within the sample, this clonotype is medium-sized. The chain employs TRBV10-1 and TRBJ1-3; D may be TRBD1 (5 bases). V lost 6 bases, J lost 7 bases, and 13 bases lay in between. The CDR3 runs to 13 residues. CDR1 is WNHNN, CDR2 SYGVQD, per germline (reference sequence). CDR3 nucleotides: TGCGCCAGCAGCCGGGACTTCGGGAACACCATATATTTT. This gives the protein CASSRDFGNTIYF.

This chain connects TRBV28 to TRBJ1-2; possible D gene TRBD1, 6 bases. This CDR3 is 15 amino acids long. Germline assignment: CDR1 MDHEN and CDR2 SYDVKM. V gave up 4 bases and J gave up 2 bases, with 14 bases separating them. CDR3: CASSSGGRTNYGYTF. The DNA of the CDR3 is TGTGCCAGCAGTTCTGGGGGCAGAACAAACTATGGCTACACCTTC.

By share of the sample, this clonotype is medium-sized (0.01 to 0.1%). This sequence joins TRBV27 and TRBJ1-2, with 10 positions matching TRBD1. This CDR3 has 15 residues. J gave up 6 bases and V 3 bases, and 7 bases lay outside the gene matches. CDR1 and CDR2 (germline): MNHEY, SMNVEV (reference sequence). The CDR3 here is CASSLMTGGADGYTF. The CDR3 DNA reads as TGTGCCAGCAGTTTGATGACAGGGGGCGCAGATGGCTACACCTTC.

In this sample, this clonotype is medium-sized. V is TRBV27 and J is TRBJ2-3, with a tentative D call TRBD2 (6 bases). This CDR3 region has 15 residues. Germline loops: CDR1 MNHEY, CDR2 SMNVEV (reference sequence). V lost 4 bases, J lost 0 bases, and 11 bases lay in between. CDR3 coding DNA: TGTGCCAGCAGTTCTCCCGGGACTAGCACAGATACGCAGTATTTT. It encodes CASSSPGTSTDTQYF.

By its share, this clonotype is medium-sized. The chain links TRBV18 to TRBJ2-2; D remains ambiguous. Germline loops: CDR1 KGHSH, CDR2 LQKENI. The CDR3 is made up of 14 amino acids. With 1 base removed from V and 0 bases from J, the gap between germline ends came to 3 bases. The CDR3: CASSPQPNTGELFF. DNA for the CDR3: TGTGCCAGCTCACCACAGCCGAACACCGGGGAGCTGTTTTTT.